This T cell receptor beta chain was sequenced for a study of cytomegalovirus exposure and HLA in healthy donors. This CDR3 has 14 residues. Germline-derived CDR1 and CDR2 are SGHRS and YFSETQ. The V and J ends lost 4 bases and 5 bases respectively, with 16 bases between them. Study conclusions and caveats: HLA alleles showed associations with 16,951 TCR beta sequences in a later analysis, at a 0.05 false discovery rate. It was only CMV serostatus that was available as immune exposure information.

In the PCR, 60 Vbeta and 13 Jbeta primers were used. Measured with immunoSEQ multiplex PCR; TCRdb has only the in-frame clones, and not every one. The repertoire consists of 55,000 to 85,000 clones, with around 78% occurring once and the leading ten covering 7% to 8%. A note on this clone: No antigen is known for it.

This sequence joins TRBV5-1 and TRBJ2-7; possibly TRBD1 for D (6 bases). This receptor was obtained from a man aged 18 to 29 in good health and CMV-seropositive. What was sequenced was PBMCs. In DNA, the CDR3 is TGCGCCAGCAGCACCGGGACAACCCGGGACGAGCAGTACTTC. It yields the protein CASSTGTTRDEQYF.